Reported below is one TCR beta chain. No antigen is known for it. No much larger clonotype is one base removed from it; base qualities were not supplied. Sample treatment or condition, as interpreted from the label and publication: high-dose cyclophosphamide on days +3 and +4 as single-agent GVHD prophylaxis. For conditioning, the PTCy patients got busulfan and fludarabine, then a related or unrelated marrow graft, followed by cyclophosphamide on days +3 and +4. The PTCy-treated patients were enrolled in a prospective multi-institutional clinical trial. Mononuclear cells from peripheral blood and bone marrow were separated by Ficoll-Hypaque density centrifugation and then cryopreserved. Reading from cysteine to phenylalanine, the CDR3 counts 19 amino acids. Only the CDR3 region is kept as DNA, spanning 57 bases read in frame from base 1. CDR1 and CDR2 (SNHLY, FYNNEI) derive from the germline V gene. At the junction V is shortened by 1 base and J by 0 bases; bases outside the gene matches: 9.

The entry originates in a study of T cells after posttransplantation cyclophosphamide (TCRdb year 2016). For the study in its entirety: Using TRB sequencing, the study followed how the T cell repertoire rebuilt after myeloablative bone marrow transplantation with posttransplantation cyclophosphamide given as GVHD prophylaxis. Samples from around 40 PTCy-treated patients and under 20 related bone marrow donors of those patients were subjected to antigen receptor sequencing. Blood from all 35 or so PTCy patients with 1-year posttransplant specimens was subjected to TRB sequencing. In 3 patients, TRB sequencing was also performed on up to roughly 3 more blood samples taken 2 to 5.2 years after transplant, and in 4 patients, pretransplant blood was also TRB-sequenced. Because TRA and TRB clonality correlated tightly in roughly ten samples, later TCR analyses were limited to TRB. Public TRB sequences were queried against a database of over 3,000 sequences associated with responses to pathogens, tumor antigens, self-antigens and alloantigens.

What the work shows at the level of the full study, not this receptor alone: Across roughly 49 patients, TRB clonality was highly associated with recipient CMV seropositivity and CMV reactivation, and diversity in PTCy patients was similar to diversity in CNI/methotrexate controls. Donor-recipient similarity was low at 1-2 months but increased during the first year, and donor CD8+ memory clones often dominated later blood repertoires. The TRB repertoires of T cells infiltrating skin or the GI tract showed only limited overlap with the TRB repertoires found in blood.

TRB sequencing was run on genomic DNA with either the immunoSEQ assay at survey resolution or the hsTCRB kit. From the authors' description of their analysis: Initial read processing used immunoSEQ software, and repertoire analyses used the LymphoSeq R package. For each TRB dataset, clonality was calculated as 1 minus normalized Shannon entropy, and the Gini coefficient was computed as well. To infer phenotypes in unsorted samples, TRB sequences from sorted subsets of the recipient or donor were mapped onto the unsorted samples of the same recipient. The source is immuneACCESS, and TCRdb retained only in-frame sequences with V and J called. Part of the clones is not carried over; for the studies checked, unresolved V genes explain less than half of this, and the remainder is unexplained. The V and J calls and the clone size are those of that table, but D and trimming were determined from the DNA. The sample records about 7,900 clones, 85% to 90% of which are singletons. The top ten hold less than 30% of the sample.

This chain is built from TRBV2 and TRBJ2-3; TRBD2 fits 11 bases in the junction. The specimen comprised PBMCs, sampled after allogeneic stem cell transplant with posttransplant cyclophosphamide. This TCR came from a female patient aged 35 to 55 who received an allogeneic stem cell transplant from an unrelated donor, was CMV-positive, and had no GVHD. Some T cells may originate with the graft donor following a transplant. The sequenced DNA is TGTGCCAGCAGTGAAGATGGTCTAGCGGGGGGCTTTAGCACAGATACGCAGTATTTT. The encoded protein is CASSEDGLAGGFSTDTQYF.